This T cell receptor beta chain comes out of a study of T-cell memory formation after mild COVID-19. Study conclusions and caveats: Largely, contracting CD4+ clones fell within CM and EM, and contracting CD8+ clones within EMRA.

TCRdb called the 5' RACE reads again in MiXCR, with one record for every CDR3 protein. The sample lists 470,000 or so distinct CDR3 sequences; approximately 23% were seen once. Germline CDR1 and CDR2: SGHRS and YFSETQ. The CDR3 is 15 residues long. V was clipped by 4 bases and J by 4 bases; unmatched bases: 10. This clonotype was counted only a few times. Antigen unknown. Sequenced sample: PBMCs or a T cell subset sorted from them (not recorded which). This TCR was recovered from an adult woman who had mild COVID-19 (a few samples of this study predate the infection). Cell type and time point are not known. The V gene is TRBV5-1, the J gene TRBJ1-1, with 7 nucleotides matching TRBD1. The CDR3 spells CASSPGTEAPTEAFF. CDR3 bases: TGCGCCAGCAGCCCCGGGACAGAGGCCCCCACTGAAGCTTTCTTT.